This TCR beta chain emerged from a study of cytomegalovirus exposure and HLA in healthy donors (dated by TCRdb to about 2017). Looking at the study overall: An earlier analysis of more than 550 of the donors reported roughly 300 Gb of sequence data and about 120 million unique TCR beta sequences obtained from around 190 million T cells. About 330 gigabases of sequencing data and tens of millions of unique TCR sequences made up an early release that covered fewer than 650 HLA-typed donors. The genetic ancestry cluster associated with self-reported Caucasian donors included over 65% of the approximately 410 genotyped donors. The study aimed to test whether signatures of past pathogen exposure could be identified by cataloging public T cell receptors. The study profiled the T cell repertoires of more than 500 subjects by immunosequencing and related them to cytomegalovirus serostatus. A separate validation cohort of roughly 120 different subjects was used in addition to the approximately 700-subject first cohort. To predict cytomegalovirus infection status, the study brought together high-throughput TCR immunosequencing, statistical association of individual TCRs with disease status, and machine learning. In a later analysis, previously published TCR beta repertoires from several hundred donors were re-analyzed and high-resolution HLA genotyping was added so that TCR occurrence patterns could be studied. Rather than using new phenotypic data, the later analysis identified candidate immune exposures from TCR beta sequences and from how often those sequences occurred across donors. An earlier analysis of several hundred of the donors applied high-throughput TCR beta sequencing to assess whether each TCR beta V gene segment acted as functional or pseudogenic. Alongside the repertoire data, information on donor age, sex, ethnicity and CMV serostatus was compiled. A later genetic analysis took genome-wide SNP genotypes for about 65% of the 666 donors and used that subset as a discovery cohort. All discovery cohort repertoires had been generated using a single sequencing platform. Class I and class II HLA loci were covered by the typing at four-digit resolution. Typing coverage varied by locus: roughly 620-640 donors for A, B, C, DRB1 and DQB1; 500 to 550 for DQA1; nearly 610 for DPA1; around 490 for DPB1. About 5 DR-DQ haplotypes were handled as single units for association and clustering, since linkage in the cohort was strong. On average, 235,054 unique TCR beta nucleotide sequences were sequenced per donor among some 430 genotyped donors of the cohort, with roughly 18% of those sequences being non-productive. Summary of the overall study and its limitations: An association between a missense DCLRE1C variant and V-gene and J-gene trimming of TCR beta chains was found in a later genetic analysis and replicated in an independent cohort. The study listed 150 to 200 TCR beta chains as associated with cytomegalovirus. The earlier analysis of almost 600 of the donors excluded approximately 17 rarely observed V segments, including chromosome 9 orphons, because counts were too low. The presence/absence analyses assumed that sequencing depth was roughly uniform across donors, and that assumption may not be true. A further reported finding was that TCR beta sequences accurately predicted the HLA-A and HLA-B alleles for most subjects in the first cohort. While some public TCRs were present in many individuals, most TCR sequences turned up only very rarely across donors. It was suggested by the authors that the approach could potentially be generalized to other disease states and immunological phenotypes. According to a later analysis, parvovirus B19, influenza, CMV and Epstein-Barr virus appeared linked to several top co-occurrence clusters. Linkage disequilibrium might explain the correlated functional status among segregating V segments, but an unknown experimental factor could not be excluded. Compared with equally common non-associated chains, HLA-associated TCR beta chains in a later analysis were more clonally expanded and had lower generation probabilities. When HLA alleles, especially DR and DQ, strongly co-occurred, attributing TCR associations to individual alleles was difficult. Compared with the approximately 700-donor mean, donors in an Asian-associated ancestry cluster had fewer N-insertions in productive TCRs, according to a later genetic analysis. In this cohort, only TCR beta chains were sequenced, and detectable features were limited by the absence of alpha or paired-chain data. In an earlier analysis of 587 of the donors, most TCR beta V segments were observed in productive rearrangements about 87% or about 30% of the time, broadly matching IMGT annotations. At a false discovery rate of 0.05, a later analysis linked some 17,000 TCR beta sequences to specific HLA alleles. Because the 87-base-pair reads could not distinguish some IMGT-functional V segments, including TRBV6-2 and TRBV6-3, those segments were excluded. Because HLA typing was unavailable for some donors at each locus, only the typed subset was used in association tests. A later analysis found that TCR association rates varied across HLA loci, with DRB1 alleles showing the most associated TCRs and HLA-C alleles the fewest. Cytomegalovirus status was reported to be diagnosed by the classifier with high specificity and sensitivity in both the original and validation cohorts. A few of the identified cytomegalovirus-associated TCR beta chains were confirmed in vitro to be specific for cytomegalovirus antigens. According to a later analysis, most CMV-associated TCR beta chains appeared to be HLA-restricted, and the HLA associations seemed to be driven largely by CMV exposure. A group of highly shared sequence variants was considered likely to be a technical artifact of the sequencing pipeline. Immune exposure information for the cohort was limited to CMV serostatus.

Including cysteine and phenylalanine, the CDR3 has 13 amino acids. Only the CDR3 DNA stays, 39 bases, in frame from base 1. CDR1 and CDR2, looked up from the germline V gene, are MDHEN and SYDVKM. V and J lose 4 bases and 4 bases, and a span of 10 bases separates them. In total, approximately 700 healthy bone marrow donors made up the cohort. All cohort members were sampled while nominally healthy, although unrecorded immune exposures were likely present. The donor tested CMV seronegative and was one of the 352 seronegative cohort members. A peripheral blood sample was collected from each donor, and TCR beta sequencing was performed on peripheral blood mononuclear cells. The Qiagen DNeasy Blood Extraction Kit was used to extract genomic DNA from the blood cell samples. Library prep was done by the immunoSEQ multiplex PCR assay. For the multiplex PCR, a mixture combining 60 forward primers for TCR Vbeta segments and 13 reverse primers for TCR Jbeta segments was used. The CDR3 region of rearranged TCR beta genes was amplified from genomic DNA by a multiplex PCR assay. The amplified TCR beta libraries were sequenced on the Illumina HiSeq System as 87-base-pair reads. In the authors' own workflow: In a later analysis, about 80 million unique TCR beta chains were counted across the roughly 610 repertoires, and roughly 9.9 million of these chains were shared by at least two donors. To remove PCR and sequencing errors, raw reads were error-corrected and collapsed into unique sequences using a nearest-neighbor algorithm that merged closely related sequences. V, D and J gene segments were assigned by aligning CDR3 sequences to IMGT reference sequences. For a sequence to be retained, a match of at least six nucleotides was required to both a V gene segment and a J gene segment. A rearrangement was called productive if the CDR3 had no stop codons and remained in frame with V and J, and every other rearrangement was called non-productive. CDR3 was defined by IMGT convention, running from the second conserved V-encoded cysteine to the conserved J-encoded phenylalanine. The earlier analysis of more than 450 of the donors excluded sequences that lacked an unambiguous match to a single V gene segment. In an earlier analysis of a few hundred of the donors, V segments were called functional above 56.7% productive rearrangements and were called segregating when the between-donor standard deviation exceeded 5%. A statistical classification framework was developed to diagnose cytomegalovirus status using the catalog of TCR beta chain sequences. V and J gene assignment, in a later analysis, came from comparing TCR nucleotide sequences with IMGT/GENE-DB human TR gene sequences. The TCRdist pipeline was used in a later analysis to assign CDR3 sequences and most-parsimonious VDJ recombination scenarios. A later analysis defined each TCR beta chain by its CDR3 amino acid sequence plus V-gene family, and excluded reads lacking a unique V-gene family. A later analysis removed several hundred highly shared, low-generation-probability nucleotide sequences to deal with suspected cross-contamination and a sequencing artifact. In a later analysis, a clonal expansion index was calculated for each public chain from normalized within-repertoire ranks of inferred template counts. A later analysis computed generation probabilities with a VDJ recombination model fitted to out-of-frame rearrangements, and checked the results against IGoR. A later analysis scored TCR-TCR, TCR-HLA and TCR-CMV co-occurrence with hypergeometric tests, applying a repertoire-size bias correction to TCR pairs. False discovery rates were estimated in a later analysis by permuting HLA or CMV assignments 20 times. A later analysis grouped co-occurring TCRs with DBSCAN, adding TCRdist sequence similarity when clustering within HLA-allele-positive subsets. For co-occurrence clustering, repertoires with fewer than 30,000 or more than 120,000 public chains were excluded, along with 4 to 6 repertoires with anomalous nucleotide sharing. The table was pulled from immuneACCESS by TCRdb, which kept in-frame rearrangements only. Such tables lose some clones; where checked, under half of the loss comes from unresolved V genes, and the rest has no known cause. V, J and clone size reflect that table, while D and trimming were determined from the DNA. This sample holds some 140,000 clones; around four fifths were observed only once. The ten largest clonotypes hold 1.3% to 1.5% of the sample.

This clone was recorded only once. It has no known antigen specificity. There are no base qualities to consult, and no much larger clone falls within one base. Specimen: PBMCs. This clonotype originated in a woman in her thirties or forties in good health and CMV-seronegative. The sequence joins TRBV28 to TRBJ1-2; 5 matching bases give a weak D call of TRBD1. CDR3 protein: CASSYSRAYGYTF. The sequenced DNA is TGTGCCAGCAGTTATAGCAGGGCCTATGGCTACACCTTC.